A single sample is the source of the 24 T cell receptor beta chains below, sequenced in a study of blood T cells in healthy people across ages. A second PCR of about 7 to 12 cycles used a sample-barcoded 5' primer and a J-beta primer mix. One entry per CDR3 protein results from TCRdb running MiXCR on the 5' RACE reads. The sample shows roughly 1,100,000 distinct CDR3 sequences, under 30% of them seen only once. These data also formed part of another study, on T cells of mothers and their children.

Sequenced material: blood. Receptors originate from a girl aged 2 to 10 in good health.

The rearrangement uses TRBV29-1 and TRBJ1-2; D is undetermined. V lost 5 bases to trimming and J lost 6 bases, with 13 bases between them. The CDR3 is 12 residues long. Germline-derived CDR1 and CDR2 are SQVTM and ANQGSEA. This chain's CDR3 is CSVFDTGDGYTF. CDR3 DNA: TGCAGCGTTTTTGACACCGGGGATGGCTACACCTTC.

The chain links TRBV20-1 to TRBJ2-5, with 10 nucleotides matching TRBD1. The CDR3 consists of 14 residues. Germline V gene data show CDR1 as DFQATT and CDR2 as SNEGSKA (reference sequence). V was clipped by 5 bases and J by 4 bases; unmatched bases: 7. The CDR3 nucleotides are TGCAGTGCTCGCCCCGGGACAGGGGCAGAGACCCAGTACTTC. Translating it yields CSARPGTGAETQYF.

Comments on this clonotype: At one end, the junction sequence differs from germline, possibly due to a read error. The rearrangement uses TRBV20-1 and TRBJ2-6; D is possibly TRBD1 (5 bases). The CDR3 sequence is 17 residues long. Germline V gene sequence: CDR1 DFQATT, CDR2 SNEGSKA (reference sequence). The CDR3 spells CSAEKQVSFPGTNVLTF. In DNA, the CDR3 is TGCAGTGCTGAAAAACAGGTTTCTTTTCCTGGGACCAACGTCCTGACTTTC.

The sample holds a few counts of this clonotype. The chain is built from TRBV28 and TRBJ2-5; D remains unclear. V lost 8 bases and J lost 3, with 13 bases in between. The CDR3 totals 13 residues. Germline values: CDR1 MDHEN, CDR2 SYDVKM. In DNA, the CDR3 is TGTGCCAGCTCGGTCGACGATGAAGAGACCCAGTACTTC. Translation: CASSVDDEETQYF.

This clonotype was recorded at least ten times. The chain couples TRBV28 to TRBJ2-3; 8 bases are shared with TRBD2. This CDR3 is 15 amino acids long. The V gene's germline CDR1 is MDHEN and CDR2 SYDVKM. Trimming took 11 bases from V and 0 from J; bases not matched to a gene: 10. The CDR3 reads CAASNLAGSTDTQYF. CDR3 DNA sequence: TGTGCCGCGTCCAATCTAGCGGGCAGCACAGATACGCAGTATTTT.

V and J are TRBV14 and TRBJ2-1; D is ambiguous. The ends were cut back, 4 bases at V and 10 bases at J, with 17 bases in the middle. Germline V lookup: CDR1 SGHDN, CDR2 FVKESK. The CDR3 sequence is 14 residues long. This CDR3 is CASSPLWWALEQFF. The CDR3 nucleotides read TGTGCCAGCAGCCCCCTCTGGTGGGCTCTAGAGCAGTTCTTC.

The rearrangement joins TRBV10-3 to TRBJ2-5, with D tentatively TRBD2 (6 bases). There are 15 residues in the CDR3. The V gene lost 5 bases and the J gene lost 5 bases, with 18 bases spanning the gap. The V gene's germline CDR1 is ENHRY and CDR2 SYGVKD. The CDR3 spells CAISPAGLVRETQYF. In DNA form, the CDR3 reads TGTGCCATCAGTCCCGCGGGATTAGTACGGGAGACCCAGTACTTC.

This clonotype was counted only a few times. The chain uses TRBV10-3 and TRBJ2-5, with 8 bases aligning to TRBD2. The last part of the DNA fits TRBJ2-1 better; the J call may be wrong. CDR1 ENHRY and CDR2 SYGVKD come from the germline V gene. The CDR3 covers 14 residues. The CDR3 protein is CAISKAGAYNEQFF. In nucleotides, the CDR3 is TGTGCCATCAGCAAAGCGGGAGCGTACAATGAGCAGTTCTTC.

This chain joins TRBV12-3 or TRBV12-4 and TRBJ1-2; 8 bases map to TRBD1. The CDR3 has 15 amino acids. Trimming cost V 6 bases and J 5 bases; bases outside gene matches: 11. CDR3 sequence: CASRYAGGASYGYTF. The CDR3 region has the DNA TGTGCCAGCAGATACGCAGGGGGCGCAAGTTATGGCTACACCTTC.

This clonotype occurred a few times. CDR3 loop: CASSVAENNEQFF. The CDR3 DNA is TGTGCCAGCAGCGTAGCGGAGAACAATGAGCAGTTCTTC. The chain is built from TRBV9 and TRBJ2-1, with D unclear. CDR1 is SGDLS, CDR2 YYNGEE, per germline. CDR3 length: 13 residues. V lost 0 bases and J 5 bases, leaving 6 bases between the germline ends.

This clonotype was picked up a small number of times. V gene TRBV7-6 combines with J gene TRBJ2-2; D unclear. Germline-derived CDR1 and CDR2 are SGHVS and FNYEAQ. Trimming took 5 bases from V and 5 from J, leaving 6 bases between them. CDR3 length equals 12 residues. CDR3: CASSPVTGELFF. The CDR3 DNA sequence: TGTGCCAGCAGCCCAGTAACCGGGGAGCTGTTTTTT.

CDR3 residues: CAISEGGPNTDTQYF. The CDR3 nucleotides read TGTGCCATCAGTGAGGGCGGGCCCAACACAGATACGCAGTATTTT. The J gene is TRBJ2-3, the V gene TRBV10-3; perhaps TRBD2 as D (5 bases). Germline V gives CDR1 ENHRY, CDR2 SYGVKD. Deletions cut 2 bases from V and 2 bases from J, with 11 bases between. There are 15 residues in the CDR3.

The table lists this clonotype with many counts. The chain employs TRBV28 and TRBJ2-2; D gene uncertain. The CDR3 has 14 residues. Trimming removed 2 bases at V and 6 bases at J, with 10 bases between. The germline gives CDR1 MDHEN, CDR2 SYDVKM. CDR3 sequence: CASSLHEVPGELFF. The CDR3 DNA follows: TGTGCCAGCAGTTTACATGAGGTTCCCGGGGAGCTGTTTTTT.

The CDR3 DNA reads as TGCAGCGTTGAAGATCCGAGCCGGGGCACCGGGGAGCTGTTTTTT. The encoded protein is CSVEDPSRGTGELFF. The chain recombines TRBV29-1 with TRBJ2-2, with a tentative D call TRBD2 (5 bases). This CDR3 comprises 15 residues. V lost 0 bases to trimming and J lost 4 bases, with 12 bases between them. Germline assignment: CDR1 SQVTM and CDR2 ANQGSEA.

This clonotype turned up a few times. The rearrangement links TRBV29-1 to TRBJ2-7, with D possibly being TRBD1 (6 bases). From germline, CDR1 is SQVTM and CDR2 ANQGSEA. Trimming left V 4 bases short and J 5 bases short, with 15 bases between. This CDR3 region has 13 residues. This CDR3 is CSVGGQGVNEQYF. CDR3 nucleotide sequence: TGCAGCGTTGGGGGGCAGGGTGTCAACGAGCAGTACTTC.

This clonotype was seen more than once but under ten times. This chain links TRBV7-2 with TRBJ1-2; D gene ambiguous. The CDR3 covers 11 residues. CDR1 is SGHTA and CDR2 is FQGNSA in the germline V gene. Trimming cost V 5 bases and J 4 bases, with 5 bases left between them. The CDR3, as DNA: TGTGCCAGCAGCAACATCTATGGCTACACCTTC. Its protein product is CASSNIYGYTF.

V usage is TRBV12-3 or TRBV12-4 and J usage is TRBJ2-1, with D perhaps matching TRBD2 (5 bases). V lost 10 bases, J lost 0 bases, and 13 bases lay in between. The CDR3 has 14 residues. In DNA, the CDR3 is TGTGCCATCCGAGCGGTTAACTCCTACAATGAGCAGTTCTTC. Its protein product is CAIRAVNSYNEQFF.

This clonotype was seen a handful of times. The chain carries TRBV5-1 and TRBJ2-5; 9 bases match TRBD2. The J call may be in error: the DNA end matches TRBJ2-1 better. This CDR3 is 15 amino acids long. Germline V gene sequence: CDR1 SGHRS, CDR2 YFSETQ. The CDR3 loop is CASSLGGRAYNEQFF. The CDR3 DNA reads TGCGCCAGCAGCTTGGGCGGGAGGGCCTACAATGAGCAGTTCTTC.

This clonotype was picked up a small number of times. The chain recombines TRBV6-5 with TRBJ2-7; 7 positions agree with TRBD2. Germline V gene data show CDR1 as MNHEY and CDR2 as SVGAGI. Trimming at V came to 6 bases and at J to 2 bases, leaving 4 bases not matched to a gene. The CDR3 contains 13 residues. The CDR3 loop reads CASRPSGPYEQYF. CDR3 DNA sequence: TGTGCCAGCAGACCTAGCGGACCCTACGAGCAGTACTTC.

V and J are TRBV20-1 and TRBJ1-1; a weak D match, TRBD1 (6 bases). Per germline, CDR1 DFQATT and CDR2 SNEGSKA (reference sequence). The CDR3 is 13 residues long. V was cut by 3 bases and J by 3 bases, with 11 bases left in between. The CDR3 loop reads CSASLAGDTEAFF. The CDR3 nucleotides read TGCAGTGCTAGTTTGGCAGGGGACACTGAAGCTTTCTTT.

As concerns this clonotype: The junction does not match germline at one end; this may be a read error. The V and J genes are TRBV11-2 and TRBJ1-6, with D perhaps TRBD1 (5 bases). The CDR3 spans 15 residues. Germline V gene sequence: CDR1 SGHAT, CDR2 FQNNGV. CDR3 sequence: CASSLEGPGSSPLHF. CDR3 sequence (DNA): TGTGCCAGCAGTTTAGAGGGGCCAGGGTCGTCACCCCTCCACTTT.

The CDR3 loop reads CAISPRSGDQPQHF. In DNA, the CDR3 is TGTGCCATCAGCCCACGATCGGGGGATCAGCCCCAGCATTTT. The chain uses TRBV10-3 and TRBJ1-5; D perhaps matches TRBD1 (5 bases). Looked up from germline, CDR1 is ENHRY and CDR2 is SYGVKD. The CDR3 totals 14 residues. The V end was cut by 6 bases, the J end by 5 bases, with 14 bases between.

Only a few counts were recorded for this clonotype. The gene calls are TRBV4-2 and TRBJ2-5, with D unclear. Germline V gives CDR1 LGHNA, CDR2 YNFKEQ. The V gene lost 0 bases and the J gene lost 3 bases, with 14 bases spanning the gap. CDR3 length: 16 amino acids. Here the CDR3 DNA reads TGTGCCAGCAGCCAAGATGGCAGTCAGACTGAAGAGACCCAGTACTTC. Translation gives CASSQDGSQTEETQYF.

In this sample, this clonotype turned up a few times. The DNA of the CDR3 is TGCAGTGCTTCAACTAGGAATGAGCAGTTCTTC. Amino acids: CSASTRNEQFF. The chain carries TRBV20-1 and TRBJ2-5; maybe TRBD2 (5 bases). Matching the DNA end better, TRBJ2-1 makes the J call doubtful. The germline V gene encodes CDR1 DFQATT and CDR2 SNEGSKA (reference sequence). The CDR3 is made up of 11 amino acids.